The T cell receptor beta chain under discussion was sequenced for a study of blood T cell repertoires in COVID-19 (dated by TCRdb to 2018 to 2020). At the level of the whole study: Samples from collaborators originated in the United States, Italy and Spain and spanned both the acute and convalescent phases of COVID-19. The material from the prospective study consisted of cDNA or gDNA derived from T cells, B-cell-depleted T cells, or PBMCs. The dataset comprised deeply sampled blood TCRbeta repertoires from subjects exposed to, actively infected with, or recovered from COVID-19. The repertoires were released in a freely available public database intended as a resource for research on the immune response to SARS-CoV-2. Samples came from the ongoing ImmuneRACE study (first 160 participants) plus 1,254 subjects from 6 global collaborators. Nearly every sample came with metadata listing a de-identified subject ID, COVID-19 status, age in years and sex. Where available, HLA class I and class II types were obtained from metadata supplied by the sample provider rather than from assay-based typing.

TCRbeta CDR3 regions were amplified from genomic DNA by means of the immunoSEQ Assay, a bias-controlled multiplex PCR. Per the source publication's procedure: The number of nucleated cells in each sample was estimated by amplification of reference gene primers within the assay. Sequence reads were collapsed and filtered to measure the absolute abundance of every unique TCRbeta CDR3 rearrangement. For each sample, productive Simpson clonality was calculated as the square root of Simpson's diversity index over productive rearrangements. TCRdb re-hosts the immuneACCESS table, in-frame sequences only. Its copies lack some clones; in the studies checked, an unresolved V gene accounts for under half of them, and the cause for the rest is not known. The D gene and trimming were derived from the DNA, and the V and J assignments and clone size from that table. This sample holds around 220,000 clones; roughly 84% were observed only once. Of the sample, 1.9% is held by the ten largest clones.

As encoded in the germline V gene (reference sequence), CDR1 is LNHDA while CDR2 is SQIVND. The junction shows trimming of 6 bases on V and 5 bases on J, plus 19 bases between the germline ends. The CDR3, cysteine through phenylalanine, is 15 amino acids long. Just the 45-base CDR3 DNA is kept, in frame starting at base 1. Collaborating institutions collected whole blood in K2EDTA tubes following their own protocols. For TCRbeta analysis, collaborators shipped samples as frozen whole blood, isolated PBMCs, or DNA extracted from either of those sample types. What the work shows at the level of the full study, not this receptor alone: The amount of clinical and demographic metadata varied by source and participant and was provided uncurated.

On this clone: It has no known antigen specificity. No per-base quality is available; no much larger clone lies one base away.

What was sequenced was peripheral blood. This sequence originates from a middle-aged man with active or convalescent COVID-19. The rearrangement joined TRBV19 to TRBJ2-5, with a tentative D gene TRBD2 over 6 matching bases. The nucleotide sequence is given as TGTGCCAGTAGGGCGGCGCGGGGTTGGGGGGAGACCCAGTACTTC. It translates as CASRAARGWGETQYF. With all but the CDR3 taken from the reference TRBV19 and TRBJ2-5 genes, the full variable domain is: DGGITQSPKYLFRKEGQNVTLSCEQNLNHDAMYWYRQDPGQGLRLIYYSQIVNDFQKGDIAEGYSVSREKKESFPLTVTSAQKNPTAFYLCASRAARGWGETQYFGPGTRLLVL.